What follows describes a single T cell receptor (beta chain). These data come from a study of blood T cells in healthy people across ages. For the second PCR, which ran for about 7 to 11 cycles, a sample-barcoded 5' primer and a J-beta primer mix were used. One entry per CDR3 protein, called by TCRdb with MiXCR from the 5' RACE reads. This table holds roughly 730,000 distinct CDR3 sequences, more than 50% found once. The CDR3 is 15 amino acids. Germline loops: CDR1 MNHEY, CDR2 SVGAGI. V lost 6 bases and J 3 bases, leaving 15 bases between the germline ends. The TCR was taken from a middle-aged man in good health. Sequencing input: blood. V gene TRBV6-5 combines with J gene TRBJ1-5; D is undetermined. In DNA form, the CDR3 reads TGTGCCAGCAGCCCCATTGCGAGGGACAATCAGCCCCAGCATTTT. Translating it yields CASSPIARDNQPQHF.